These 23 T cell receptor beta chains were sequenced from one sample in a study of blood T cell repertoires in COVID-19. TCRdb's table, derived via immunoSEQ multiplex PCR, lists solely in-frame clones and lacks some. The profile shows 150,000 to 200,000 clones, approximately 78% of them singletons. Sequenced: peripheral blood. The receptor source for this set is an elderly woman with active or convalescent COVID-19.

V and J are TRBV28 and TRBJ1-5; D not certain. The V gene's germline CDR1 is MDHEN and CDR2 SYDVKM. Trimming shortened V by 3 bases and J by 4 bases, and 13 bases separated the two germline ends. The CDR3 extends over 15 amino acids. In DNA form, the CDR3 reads TGTGCCAGCAGTTTTCGGCGGCAGATAAATCAGCCCCAGCATTTT. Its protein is CASSFRRQINQPQHF.

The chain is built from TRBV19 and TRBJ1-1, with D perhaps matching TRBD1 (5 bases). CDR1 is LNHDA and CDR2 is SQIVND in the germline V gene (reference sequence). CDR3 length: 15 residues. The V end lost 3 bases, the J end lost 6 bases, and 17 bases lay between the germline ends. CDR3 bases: TGTGCCAGTAGTATCGCACAGGTGCCCAACGCTGAAGCTTTCTTT. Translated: CASSIAQVPNAEAFF.

The CDR3 coding sequence is TGTGCCAGCAGCTTTTTGACAGGTTCGGGAGAGCAGTACTTC. This sequence encodes CASSFLTGSGEQYF. The chain couples TRBV5-6 to TRBJ2-7, with D maybe TRBD1 (6 bases). Germline CDR1 reads SGHDT; CDR2 reads YYEEEE. Trimming pared 2 bases from V and 7 bases from J, leaving 16 bases between. The CDR3 spans 14 residues.

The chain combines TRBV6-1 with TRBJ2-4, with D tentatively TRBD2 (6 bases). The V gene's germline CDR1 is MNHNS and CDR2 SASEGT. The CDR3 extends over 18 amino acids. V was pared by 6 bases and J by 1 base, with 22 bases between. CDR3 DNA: TGTGCCAGCAGCGAATTTCCGGGACTTACACCCGCCAAAAACATTCAGTACTTC. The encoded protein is CASSEFPGLTPAKNIQYF.

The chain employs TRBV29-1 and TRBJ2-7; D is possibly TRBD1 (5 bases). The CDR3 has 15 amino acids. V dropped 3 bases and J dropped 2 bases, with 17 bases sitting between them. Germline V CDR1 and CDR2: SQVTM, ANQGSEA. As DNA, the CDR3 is TGCAGCGTTGACCTTTCAGGGTTATCTCCCTACGAGCAGTACTTC. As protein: CSVDLSGLSPYEQYF.

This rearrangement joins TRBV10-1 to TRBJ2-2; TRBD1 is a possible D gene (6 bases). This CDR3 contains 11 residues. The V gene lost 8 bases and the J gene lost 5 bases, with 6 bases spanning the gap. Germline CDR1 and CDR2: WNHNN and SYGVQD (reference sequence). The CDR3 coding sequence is TGCGCCAGCCAGGGGACCGGGGAGCTGTTTTTT. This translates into CASQGTGELFF.

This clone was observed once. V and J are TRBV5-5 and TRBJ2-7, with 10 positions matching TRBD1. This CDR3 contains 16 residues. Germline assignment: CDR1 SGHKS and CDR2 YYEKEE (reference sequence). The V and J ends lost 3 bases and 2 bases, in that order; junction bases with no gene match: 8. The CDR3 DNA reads TGTGCCAGCAGCTGGCAAGGTGGACAGGGGGCCTACGAGCAGTACTTC. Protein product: CASSWQGGQGAYEQYF.

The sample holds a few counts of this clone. The CDR3 DNA is TGTGCCAGCAGCTTGTCGGGATCACCCTTCGCCGAGCAGTACTTC. It translates to CASSLSGSPFAEQYF. The rearrangement links TRBV7-9 to TRBJ2-7; perhaps TRBD2 as D (5 bases). The CDR3 is 15 amino acids. Trimming removed 3 bases at V and 6 bases at J, with 18 bases between. In germline, CDR1 is SEHNR, CDR2 FQNEAQ (reference sequence).

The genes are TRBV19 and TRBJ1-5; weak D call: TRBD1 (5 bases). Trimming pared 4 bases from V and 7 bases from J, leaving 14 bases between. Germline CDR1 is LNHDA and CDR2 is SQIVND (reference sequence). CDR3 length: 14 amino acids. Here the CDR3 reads CASSKSRVTQPQHF. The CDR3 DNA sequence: TGTGCCAGTAGTAAATCCAGGGTAACCCAGCCCCAGCATTTT.

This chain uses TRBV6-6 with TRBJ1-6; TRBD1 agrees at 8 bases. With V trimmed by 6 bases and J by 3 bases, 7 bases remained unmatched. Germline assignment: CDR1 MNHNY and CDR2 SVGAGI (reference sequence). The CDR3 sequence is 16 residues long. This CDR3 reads CASSRADRVYNSPLHF. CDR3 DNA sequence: TGTGCCAGCAGCCGCGCGGACAGGGTCTATAATTCACCCCTCCACTTT.

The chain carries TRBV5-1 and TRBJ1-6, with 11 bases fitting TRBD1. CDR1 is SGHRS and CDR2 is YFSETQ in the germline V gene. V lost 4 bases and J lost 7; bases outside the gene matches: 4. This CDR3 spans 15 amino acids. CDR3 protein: CASSTGQGGNSPLHF. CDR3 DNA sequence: TGCGCCAGCAGCACGGGACAGGGGGGGAATTCACCCCTCCACTTT.

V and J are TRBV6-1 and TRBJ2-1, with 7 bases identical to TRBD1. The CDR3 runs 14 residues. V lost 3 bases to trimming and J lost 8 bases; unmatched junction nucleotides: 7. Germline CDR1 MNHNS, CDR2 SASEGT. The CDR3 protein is CASSDTYRGDEQFF. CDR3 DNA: TGTGCCAGCAGTGACACCTACAGGGGCGATGAGCAGTTCTTC.

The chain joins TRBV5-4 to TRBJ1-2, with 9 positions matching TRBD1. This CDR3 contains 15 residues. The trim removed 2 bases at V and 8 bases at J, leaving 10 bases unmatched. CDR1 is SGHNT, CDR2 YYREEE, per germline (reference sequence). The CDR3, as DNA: TGTGCCAGCAGCTTAGACAGGGGGTGGGGAAGCGGCTACACCTTC. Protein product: CASSLDRGWGSGYTF.

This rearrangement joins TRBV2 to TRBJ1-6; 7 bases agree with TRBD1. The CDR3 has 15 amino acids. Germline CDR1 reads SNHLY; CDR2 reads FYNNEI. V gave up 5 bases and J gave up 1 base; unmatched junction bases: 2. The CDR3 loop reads CASSSQGSYNSPLHF. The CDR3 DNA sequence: TGTGCCAGCAGTTCACAGGGGTCCTATAATTCACCCCTCCACTTT.

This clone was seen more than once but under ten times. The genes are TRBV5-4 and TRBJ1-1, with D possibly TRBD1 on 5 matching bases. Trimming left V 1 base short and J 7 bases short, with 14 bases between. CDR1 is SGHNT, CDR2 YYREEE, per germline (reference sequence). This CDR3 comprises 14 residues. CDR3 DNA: TGTGCCAGCAGCTTGCGTGACAAGGGGAATGAAGCTTTCTTT. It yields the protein CASSLRDKGNEAFF.

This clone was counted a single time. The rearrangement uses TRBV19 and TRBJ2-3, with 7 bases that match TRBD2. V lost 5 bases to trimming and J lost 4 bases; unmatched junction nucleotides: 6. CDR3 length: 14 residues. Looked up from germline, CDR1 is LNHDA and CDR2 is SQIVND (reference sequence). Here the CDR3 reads CASSSRSGADTQYF. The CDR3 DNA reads TGTGCCAGTAGTTCTCGGAGCGGGGCAGATACGCAGTATTTT.

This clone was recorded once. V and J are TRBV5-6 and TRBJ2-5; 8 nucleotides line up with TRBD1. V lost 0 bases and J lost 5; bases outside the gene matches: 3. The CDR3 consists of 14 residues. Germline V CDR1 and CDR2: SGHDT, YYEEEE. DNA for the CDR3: TGTGCCAGCAGCTTGGGACAGGGGTTGGAGACCCAGTACTTC. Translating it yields CASSLGQGLETQYF. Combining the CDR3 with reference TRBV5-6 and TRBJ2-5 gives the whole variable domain DAGVTQSPTHLIKTRGQQVTLRCSPKSGHDTVSWYQQALGQGPQFIFQYYEEEERQRGNFPDRFSGHQFPNYSSELNVNALLLGDSALYLCASSLGQGLETQYFGPGTRLLVL.

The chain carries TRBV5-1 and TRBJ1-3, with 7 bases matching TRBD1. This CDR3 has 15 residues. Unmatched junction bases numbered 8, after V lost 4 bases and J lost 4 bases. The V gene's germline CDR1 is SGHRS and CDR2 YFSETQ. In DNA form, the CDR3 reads TGCGCCAGCAGCAGAACAGGGGATGAAGGAAACACCATATATTTT. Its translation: CASSRTGDEGNTIYF. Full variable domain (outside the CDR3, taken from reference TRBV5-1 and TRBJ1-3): KAGVTQTPRYLIKTRGQQVTLSCSPISGHRSVSWYQQTPGQGLQFLFEYFSETQRNKGNFPGRFSGRQFSNSRSEMNVSTLELGDSALYLCASSRTGDEGNTIYFGEGSWLTVV.

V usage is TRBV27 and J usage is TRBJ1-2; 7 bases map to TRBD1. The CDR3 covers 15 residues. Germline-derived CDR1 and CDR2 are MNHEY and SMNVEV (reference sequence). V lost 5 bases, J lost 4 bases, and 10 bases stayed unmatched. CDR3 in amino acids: CASSTRDRVGYGYTF. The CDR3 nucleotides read TGTGCCAGCAGTACTAGAGACAGGGTGGGCTATGGCTACACCTTC.

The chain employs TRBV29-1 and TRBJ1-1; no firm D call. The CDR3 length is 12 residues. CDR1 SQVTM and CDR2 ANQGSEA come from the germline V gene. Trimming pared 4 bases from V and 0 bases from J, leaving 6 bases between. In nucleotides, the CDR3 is TGCAGCGTTGGGCACATGAACACTGAAGCTTTCTTT. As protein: CSVGHMNTEAFF.

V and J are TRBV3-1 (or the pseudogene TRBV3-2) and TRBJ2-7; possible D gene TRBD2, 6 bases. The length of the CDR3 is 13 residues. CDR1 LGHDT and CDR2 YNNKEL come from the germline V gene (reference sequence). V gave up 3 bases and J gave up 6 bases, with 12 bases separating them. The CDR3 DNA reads TGTGCCAGCAGCCAGGTCCGGGGGACCGAGCAGTACTTC. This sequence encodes CASSQVRGTEQYF.

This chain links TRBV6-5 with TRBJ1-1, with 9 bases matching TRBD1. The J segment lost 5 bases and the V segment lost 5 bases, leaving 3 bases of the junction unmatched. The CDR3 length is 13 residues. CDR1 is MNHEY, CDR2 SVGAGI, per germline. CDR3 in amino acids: CASSMTGGTEAFF. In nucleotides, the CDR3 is TGTGCCAGCAGTATGACAGGGGGGACTGAAGCTTTCTTT.

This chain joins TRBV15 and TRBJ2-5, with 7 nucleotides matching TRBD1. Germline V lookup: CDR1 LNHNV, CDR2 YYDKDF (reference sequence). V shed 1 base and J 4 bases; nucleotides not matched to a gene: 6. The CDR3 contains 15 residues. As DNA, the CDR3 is TGTGCCACCAGCAGAGGGCAGACAGGGTTAGAGACCCAGTACTTC. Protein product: CATSRGQTGLETQYF.